This is a list of T cell receptor beta chains from one sample in a study of cytomegalovirus exposure and HLA in healthy donors. The data were produced by immunoSEQ multiplex PCR, yet TCRdb's version contains in-frame clones alone and is incomplete. The sample contains about 170,000 clones, roughly 85% of which appear only once. The sequencing sample was made of PBMCs. The receptors originated from a boy aged 2 to 10 in good health and CMV-seronegative. The CDR3 runs from the conserved cysteine through the conserved F or W. D genes are given only for firm matches. A clone size is listed for some rows: how often the clone was seen (once, few, many), or a class if it is expanded.

clone_size | j_call | d_call | v_call | cdr3_aa | cdr3_nt
NA | TRBJ2-2 | NA | TRBV6-1 | CASSAQDLATGELFF | TGTGCCAGCAGTGCACAGGATTTGGCCACCGGGGAGCTGTTTTTT
NA | TRBJ1-4 | NA | TRBV6-5 | CASSYSTVNEKLFF | TGTGCCAGCAGTTACTCCACAGTTAATGAAAAACTGTTTTTT
NA | TRBJ2-6 | NA | TRBV15 | CATSVVQASGANVLTF | TGTGCCACCAGCGTGGTACAGGCGTCTGGGGCCAACGTCCTGACTTTC
NA | TRBJ1-1 | NA | TRBV4-1 | CASSQGPVLMNTEAFF | TGCGCCAGCAGCCAAGGTCCGGTACTCATGAACACTGAAGCTTTCTTT
NA | TRBJ2-6 | TRBD2 | TRBV28 | CASSSGLGSGANVLTF | TGTGCCAGCAGTTCGGGACTAGGCTCTGGGGCCAACGTCCTGACTTTC
once | TRBJ2-1 | TRBD2 | TRBV5-1 | CASSPGLAGLEQFF | TGCGCCAGCAGCCCGGGACTAGCGGGACTTGAGCAGTTCTTC
NA | TRBJ1-5 | TRBD1 | TRBV19 | CASSNTGARNQPQHF | TGTGCCAGTAGTAACACAGGGGCGCGCAATCAGCCCCAGCATTTT
NA | TRBJ2-5 | NA | TRBV7-9 | CSSGSQETQYF | TGTTCCAGTGGGAGCCAAGAGACCCAGTACTTC
NA | TRBJ2-4 | TRBD2 | TRBV9 | CASSVEDSGGRGAKNIQYF | TGTGCCAGCAGCGTAGAAGATAGCGGGGGGAGGGGAGCCAAAAACATTCAGTACTTC
once | TRBJ2-7 | TRBD2 | TRBV5-4 | CASSSRTSYEQYF | TGTGCCAGCAGCAGCCGGACTAGCTACGAGCAGTACTTC
NA | TRBJ2-1 | NA | TRBV5-1 | CASSLVESSSYNEQFF | TGCGCCAGCAGCCTGGTCGAGTCAAGCTCCTACAATGAGCAGTTCTTC
NA | TRBJ2-5 | TRBD1 | TRBV10-3 | CAISEGQGWTQYF | TGTGCCATCAGTGAAGGACAGGGTTGGACCCAGTACTTC
NA | TRBJ2-2 | NA | TRBV5-1 | CASKGLGTGELFF | TGCGCCAGCAAAGGGTTAGGCACCGGGGAGCTGTTCTTT
NA | TRBJ2-6 | TRBD1 | TRBV28 | CASSPGTASGANVLTF | TGTGCCAGCAGTCCCGGGACAGCCTCTGGGGCCAACGTCCTGACTTTC
NA | TRBJ1-1 | NA | TRBV5-8 | CASSIPLHHPNTEAFF | TGTGCCAGCAGCATACCTTTACACCACCCGAACACTGAAGCTTTCTTT
NA | TRBJ2-7 | TRBD2 | TRBV19 | CASSATSGGIEQYF | TGTGCCAGTAGTGCGACTAGCGGGGGCATCGAGCAGTACTTC
NA | TRBJ1-5 | NA | TRBV19 | CASNAGGGNQPQHF | TGTGCCAGTAATGCGGGAGGGGGCAATCAGCCCCAGCATTTT
NA | TRBJ1-2 | TRBD1 | TRBV2 | CGESDREAYGYTF | TGTGGTGAATCAGACAGGGAGGCCTATGGCTACACCTTC
NA | TRBJ2-1 | NA | TRBV29-1 | CSVRRPPYNEQFF | TGCAGCGTCAGGAGGCCCCCCTACAATGAGCAGTTCTTC
NA | TRBJ2-3 | NA | TRBV5-1 | CASSLGGAPGDTQYF | TGCGCCAGCAGCTTGGGCGGGGCCCCAGGAGATACGCAGTATTTT
once | TRBJ2-5 | TRBD2 | TRBV6-6 | CASSYGGSGEETQYF | TGTGCCAGCAGTTACGGGGGTAGCGGGGAGGAGACCCAGTACTTC
NA | TRBJ1-1 | NA | TRBV5-4 | CASSLFRGLGAFF | TGTGCCAGCAGCTTGTTCAGGGGATTGGGAGCTTTCTTT
NA | TRBJ1-4 | NA | TRBV29-1 | CSVAHTNEKLFF | TGCAGCGTGGCCCACACCAATGAAAAACTGTTTTTT
few | TRBJ1-2 | TRBD1 | TRBV19 | CASSAPRQGGYGYTF | TGTGCCAGTAGTGCGCCTCGACAGGGTGGCTATGGCTACACCTTC
NA | TRBJ2-1 | NA | TRBV27 | CASYRSLPLGEQFF | TGTGCCAGCTATAGGTCACTTCCGCTAGGTGAGCAGTTCTTC
NA | TRBJ1-6 | NA | TRBV6-5 | CASSYYGGTHNSPLHF | TGTGCCAGCAGTTACTACGGAGGCACTCATAATTCACCCCTCCACTTT
NA | TRBJ2-6 | NA | TRBV9 | CASLGRDTSSGANVLTF | TGTGCCAGCCTCGGACGGGACACCTCCTCTGGGGCCAACGTCCTGACTTTC
NA | TRBJ2-7 | TRBD1 | TRBV25-1 | CASSANTGTGLTYEQYF | TGTGCCAGCAGTGCAAACACCGGGACAGGACTTACCTACGAGCAGTACTTC
NA | TRBJ1-3 | TRBD1 | TRBV5-1 | CASSLGPQQGQGNTIYF | TGCGCCAGCAGCTTGGGGCCCCAACAGGGGCAAGGAAACACCATATATTTT
NA | TRBJ1-1 | NA | TRBV6-1 | CASSIRGNTEAFF | TGTGCCAGCAGTATCCGGGGAAACACTGAAGCTTTCTTT
NA | TRBJ1-1 | NA | TRBV27 | CASRPTGLTEAFF | TGTGCCAGCAGACCGACAGGTCTCACTGAAGCTTTCTTT
NA | TRBJ2-7 | TRBD1 | TRBV10-3 | CAGGPGQGFYEQYF | TGTGCCGGGGGACCGGGACAGGGGTTCTACGAGCAGTACTTC
NA | TRBJ1-6 | TRBD1 | TRBV18 | CASSPKTGVNNSPLHF | TGTGCCAGCTCACCCAAGACAGGGGTTAATAATTCACCCCTCCACTTT
few | TRBJ1-1 | NA | TRBV11-2 | CASSYRQTNTEAFF | TGTGCCAGCAGCTACCGACAGACGAACACTGAAGCTTTCTTT
NA | TRBJ2-7 | NA | TRBV7-2 | CASSLENQAHEQYF | TGTGCCAGCAGCTTAGAGAACCAAGCGCACGAGCAGTACTTC
NA | TRBJ2-5 | NA | TRBV27 | CASSLWLGAGHQTQYF | TGTGCCAGCAGTTTATGGCTCGGCGCTGGGCACCAGACCCAGTACTTC
NA | TRBJ1-2 | TRBD1 | TRBV10-1 | CASSPGTGGDPNYGYTF | TGCGCCAGCAGCCCCGGGACAGGGGGCGATCCTAACTATGGCTACACCTTC
NA | TRBJ2-5 | NA | TRBV27 | CASSPRGFQETQYF | TGTGCCAGCAGTCCCCGCGGGTTCCAAGAGACCCAGTACTTC
NA | TRBJ1-1 | NA | TRBV4-1 | CASSQAWGAVEAFF | TGCGCCAGCAGCCAAGCCTGGGGAGCCGTTGAAGCTTTCTTT
once | TRBJ2-7 | NA | TRBV27 | CASRNGQFYEQYF | TGTGCCAGCAGAAACGGACAGTTCTACGAGCAGTACTTC
once | TRBJ2-2 | TRBD1 | TRBV19 | CASNTRDRTQSTGELFF | TGTGCCAGTAACACCCGGGACAGGACCCAGAGCACCGGGGAGCTGTTTTTT
NA | TRBJ2-2 | TRBD2 | TRBV7-9 | CASSLPPVAGGKNTGELFF | TGTGCCAGCAGCTTACCTCCTGTAGCGGGAGGGAAGAACACCGGGGAGCTGTTTTTT
NA | TRBJ1-2 | NA | TRBV28 | CASSFRRVDGYTF | TGTGCCAGCAGTTTCCGCAGGGTGGATGGCTACACCTTC
few | TRBJ1-2 | NA | TRBV6-1 | CASRWGGPRGYTF | TGTGCCAGCAGGTGGGGAGGGCCTAGGGGCTACACCTTC
NA | TRBJ2-1 | TRBD2 | TRBV5-1 | CASSIPWTSANNEQFF | TGCGCCAGCAGTATCCCCTGGACTAGCGCCAACAATGAGCAGTTCTTC
once | TRBJ2-1 | NA | TRBV5-4 | CASSLGFSTNAYNEQFF | TGTGCCAGCAGCTTGGGTTTTAGTACCAATGCTTACAATGAGCAGTTCTTC
NA | TRBJ1-2 | TRBD1 | TRBV2 | CASRETGGSDGYTF | TGTGCCAGCAGGGAAACAGGGGGCAGCGATGGCTACACCTTC
NA | TRBJ2-5 | NA | TRBV15 | CATSRSGDQETQYF | TGTGCCACCAGCCGATCGGGGGATCAAGAGACCCAGTACTTC
NA | TRBJ2-1 | TRBD2 | TRBV7-3 | CASRTGLAGDNEQFF | TGTGCCAGCAGAACCGGACTAGCGGGGGACAATGAGCAGTTCTTC
NA | TRBJ2-1 | NA | TRBV13 | CASSGQLSSYNEQFF | TGTGCCAGCAGCGGACAGTTAAGCTCCTACAATGAGCAGTTCTTC
NA | TRBJ2-3 | TRBD2 | TRBV10-1 | CASSEAGVRTDTQYF | TGCGCCAGCAGTGAAGCGGGAGTTAGGACAGATACGCAGTATTTT
NA | TRBJ2-7 | TRBD2 | TRBV11-2 | CASSLNPSGGSYEQYF | TGTGCCAGCAGCTTAAACCCTAGCGGGGGCTCCTACGAGCAGTACTTC
NA | TRBJ1-1 | NA | TRBV5-1 | CASRADTEAFF | TGCGCCAGCAGGGCCGACACTGAAGCTTTCTTT
few | TRBJ2-1 | TRBD2 | TRBV5-8 | CASSQEPAGTYNEQFF | TGTGCCAGCAGCCAAGAGCCAGCGGGGACCTACAATGAGCAGTTCTTC
NA | TRBJ1-1 | NA | TRBV28 | CASSLPPMNTEAFF | TGTGCCAGCAGTTTACCCCCCATGAACACTGAAGCTTTCTTT
NA | TRBJ2-1 | NA | TRBV10-1 | CASSEIGRGFGDEQFF | TGCGCCAGCAGTGAGATCGGCAGGGGCTTTGGCGATGAGCAGTTCTTC